Below are 2 T cell receptor beta chains sequenced from a single sample in a study of regulatory T cells. For these TCRs, the target antigens are not known. Study findings and constraints: In CD3G-deficient patients, conventional CD4+ T cells were enriched for hydrophobic CDR3 residues at positions 6 and 7.

The primer mix had 52 TRBV and 13 TRBJ primers. The method was immunoSEQ multiplex PCR; TCRdb's version includes in-frame clones alone and lacks a portion of them. Here the sample spans about 32,000 clones, around nine tenths being singletons. Sequencing input: conventional CD4+ T cells sorted from blood. These receptors came from a person aged 18-30 years with CD3G deficiency.

V and J are TRBV19 and TRBJ2-2; D gene unclear. The V gene's germline CDR1 is LNHDA and CDR2 SQIVND (reference sequence). V was clipped by 6 bases and J by 2 bases, with 16 bases between them. The CDR3 is 16 amino acids. In DNA form, the CDR3 reads TGTGCCAGTAGCCACAGAATGTTCGGTAACACCGGGGAGCTGTTTTTT. It specifies CASSHRMFGNTGELFF.

The J gene is TRBJ2-5, the V gene TRBV28, with 7 bases lining up with TRBD1. V lost 8 bases to trimming and J lost 7 bases; unmatched junction nucleotides: 10. Germline CDR1 is MDHEN and CDR2 is SYDVKM. The CDR3 is 13 residues long. CDR3 in amino acids: CASSGQPAGTQYF. DNA for the CDR3: TGTGCCAGCTCGGGACAGCCTGCGGGGACCCAGTACTTC.